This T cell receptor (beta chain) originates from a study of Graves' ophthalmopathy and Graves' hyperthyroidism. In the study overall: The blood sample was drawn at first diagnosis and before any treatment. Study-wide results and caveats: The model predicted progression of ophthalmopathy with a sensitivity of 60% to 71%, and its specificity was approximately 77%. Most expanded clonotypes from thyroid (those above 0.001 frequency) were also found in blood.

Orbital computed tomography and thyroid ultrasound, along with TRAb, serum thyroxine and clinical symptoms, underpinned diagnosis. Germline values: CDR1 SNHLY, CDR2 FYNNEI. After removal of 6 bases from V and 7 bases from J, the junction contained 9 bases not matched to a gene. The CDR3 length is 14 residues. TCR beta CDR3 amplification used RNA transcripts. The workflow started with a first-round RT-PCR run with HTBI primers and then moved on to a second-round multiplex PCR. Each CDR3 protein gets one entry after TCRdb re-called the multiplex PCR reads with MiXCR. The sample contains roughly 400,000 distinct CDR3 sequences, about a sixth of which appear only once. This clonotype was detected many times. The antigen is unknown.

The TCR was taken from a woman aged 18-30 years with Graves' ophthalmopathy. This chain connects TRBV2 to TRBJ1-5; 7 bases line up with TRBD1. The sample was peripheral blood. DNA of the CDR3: TGTGCCAGCAGGAGAGAACAGGGGTCACAGCCCCAGCATTTT. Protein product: CASRREQGSQPQHF.